These 12 T cell receptor beta chains were sequenced from one sample in a study of shared clonotypes between healthy human individuals. Libraries were prepared by immunoSEQ multiplex PCR; TCRdb keeps only in-frame clonotypes and omits some of them. The sample records millions of clones, approximately 94% being singletons. Sequencing was done on a sample of naive CD4+ T cells sorted from blood. Subset meaning: CD45RA+ positively selected. The receptors here all came from a man aged 18 to 30 in good health.

The V and J genes are TRBV7-2 and TRBJ2-5; TRBD2 aligns across 8 bases. After removal of 3 bases from V and 3 bases from J, the junction contained 6 bases not matched to a gene. The CDR3 length is 15 residues. Per the germline V gene, CDR1 is SGHTA and CDR2 is FQGNSA. CDR3 loop: CASSFVDSGKETQYF. DNA for the CDR3: TGTGCCAGCAGCTTCGTAGATAGCGGGAAAGAGACCCAGTACTTC.

The V call is TRBV18, the J call TRBJ2-7, with no clear D. Germline CDR1 reads KGHSH; CDR2 reads LQKENI. The CDR3 is made up of 14 amino acids. V lost 0 bases and J lost 6, with 12 bases in between. The CDR3 DNA is TGTGCCAGCTCACCACCGTTAGGGAAGTCCGAGCAGTACTTC. Translation: CASSPPLGKSEQYF.

The rearrangement uses TRBV12-5 and TRBJ2-3; 11 bases are shared with TRBD1. Per the germline V gene, CDR1 is LGHNT and CDR2 is FRNRAP. CDR3 length: 22 residues. V shed 1 base, J shed 3 bases, and the junction held 21 bases outside the gene matches. CDR3 DNA sequence: TGTGCTAGTGGTTTGGGAACGTGGACAGGGGGCGATTTCCAGCGGAATACAGATACGCAGTATTTT. This translates into CASGLGTWTGGDFQRNTDTQYF. Filled out from reference TRBV12-5 and TRBJ2-3, the complete variable domain reads DARVTQTPRHKVTEMGQEVTMRCQPILGHNTVFWYRQTMMQGLELLAYFRNRAPLDDSGMPKDRFSAEMPDATLATLKIQPSEPRDSAVYFCASGLGTWTGGDFQRNTDTQYFGPGTRLTVL.

The chain joins TRBV4-1 to TRBJ1-2, with TRBD1 matching 7 bases. Germline CDR1 MGHRA, CDR2 YSYEKL. V shed 3 bases and J 8 bases; nucleotides not matched to a gene: 12. The CDR3 consists of 15 residues. CDR3 amino acids: CASSQADRVWRGYTF. CDR3 sequence (DNA): TGCGCCAGCAGCCAGGCCGACAGGGTTTGGCGAGGCTACACCTTC.

The rearrangement joins TRBV25-1 to TRBJ1-1; D possibly corresponds to TRBD1 (5 bases). The CDR3 sequence is 12 residues long. Germline V gives CDR1 MGHDK, CDR2 SYGVNS. The germline V and J ends were trimmed by 7 bases and 5 bases, with 11 bases remaining between them. This chain's CDR3 is CASTSRGTEAFF. The DNA of the CDR3 is TGTGCCAGCACCTCCCGGGGGACTGAAGCTTTCTTT.

J is TRBJ2-1 and V is TRBV9, with D perhaps matching TRBD2 (6 bases). There are 14 residues in the CDR3. The V end was cut by 4 bases, the J end by 7 bases, with 15 bases between. Germline CDR1 reads SGDLS; CDR2 reads YYNGEE. The CDR3 spells CASSKAGTWNEQFF. The CDR3 coding sequence is TGTGCCAGCAGCAAAGCGGGCACGTGGAATGAGCAGTTCTTC.

The V gene is TRBV5-1, the J gene TRBJ2-7; 10 bases agree with TRBD1. The CDR3 is made up of 13 amino acids. After removal of 7 bases from V and 6 bases from J, the junction contained 7 bases not matched to a gene. The germline V gene has CDR1 SGHRS and CDR2 YFSETQ. CDR3 coding DNA: TGCGCCAGCGCCGGGACAGGGGCCCCCGAGCAGTACTTC. This sequence encodes CASAGTGAPEQYF.

The chain is built from TRBV9 and TRBJ1-2; D call uncertain. Trimming pared 5 bases from V and 2 bases from J, leaving 10 bases between. This CDR3 spans 13 amino acids. Germline V gene lookup returns CDR1 SGDLS and CDR2 YYNGEE. CDR3 protein: CASRGSGNYGYTF. The CDR3 DNA reads as TGTGCCAGCAGGGGGTCGGGGAACTATGGCTACACCTTC.

The V call is TRBV14, the J call TRBJ1-1; no firm D call. The CDR3 is 16 residues long. Trimming shortened V by 1 base and J by 4 bases, and 16 bases separated the two germline ends. Germline CDR1 and CDR2: SGHDN and FVKESK. CDR3 region: CASSQVRPSSSTEAFF. CDR3 nucleotides: TGTGCCAGCAGCCAAGTACGACCCTCCTCGAGCACTGAAGCTTTCTTT.

The chain couples TRBV27 to TRBJ2-6; D may be TRBD2 (6 bases). V shed 4 bases and J shed 0 bases, with 13 bases lying between them. Per the germline V gene, CDR1 is MNHEY and CDR2 is SMNVEV (reference sequence). This CDR3 spans 17 amino acids. In DNA form, the CDR3 reads TGTGCCAGCAGTTCCTTAGCGGCGAGCTCTGGGGCCAACGTCCTGACTTTC. This gives the protein CASSSLAASSGANVLTF.

Notes on this clone: A clone one base away is much larger, so this may be a read error. The sample carries other DNA sequences with the same CDR3. The CDR3 nucleotides read TGTGCCAGCAACCAAGAGACCCAGTACTTC. Residues: CASNQETQYF. The chain carries TRBV2 and TRBJ2-5; D is ambiguous. Trimming stripped 7 bases from V and 0 bases from J, with 0 bases between. Per the germline V gene, CDR1 is SNHLY and CDR2 is FYNNEI. The CDR3 has 10 amino acids.

This chain connects TRBV19 to TRBJ1-2; a possible D gene is TRBD1 (6 bases). V was clipped by 1 base and J by 4 bases, with 10 bases between them. CDR3 size: 14 residues. Germline CDR1 is LNHDA and CDR2 is SQIVND (reference sequence). CDR3 sequence (DNA): TGTGCCAGTAGTATAGGGCCAGGGGCCTATGGCTACACCTTC. Translating it yields CASSIGPGAYGYTF.